One sample yielded the 18 T cell receptor beta chains listed below, sequenced in a study of blood T cells in healthy people across ages. A second PCR of 7 to 11 cycles used a sample-barcoded 5' primer and a J-beta primer mix. TCRdb re-called the 5' RACE reads with MiXCR, one entry per CDR3 protein. This sample yields under 1 million distinct CDR3 sequences, of which under 45% are seen a single time; around 21% belongs to the top ten. Sequencing used blood. These receptors all come from a man in his 60s in good health.

This CDR3 reads CASSQPFGGHHEQFF. CDR3 coding DNA: TGTGCCAGCAGCCAACCCTTTGGGGGACACCATGAGCAGTTCTTC. The chain employs TRBV11-2 and TRBJ2-1; possibly TRBD1 for D (6 bases). Deletions cut 5 bases from V and 8 bases from J, with 19 bases between. Germline V lookup: CDR1 SGHAT, CDR2 FQNNGV. This CDR3 region has 15 residues.

The gene calls are TRBV6-2 or TRBV6-3 and TRBJ1-6; 7 bases are shared with TRBD1. V shed 6 bases, J shed 9 bases, and the junction held 17 bases outside the gene matches. CDR1 and CDR2 from the germline V gene are MNHEY and SVGEGT. This CDR3 has 17 amino acids. CDR3 bases: TGTGCCAGCAGCTCGGCGGGACAGTTCATTCTGGGTTCACCCCTCCACTTT. Residues: CASSSAGQFILGSPLHF.

Note on this clonotype: One end of the junction varies from germline; a read error may be responsible. The chain employs TRBV5-6 and TRBJ2-5; 8 bases align to TRBD2. The CDR3 is 14 residues long. From germline, CDR1 is SGHDT and CDR2 YYEEEE. The CDR3 DNA is TGTGCCGGCAGCTTGAGCGGGAGACAAGAGACCCAGTACTTC. Its translation is CAGSLSGRQETQYF.

The V and J genes are TRBV6-6 and TRBJ1-6, with D hard to call. The CDR3 extends over 14 amino acids. The germline V and J ends were trimmed by 4 bases and 10 bases, with 14 bases remaining between them. Germline V gene data show CDR1 as MNHNY and CDR2 as SVGAGI (reference sequence). The CDR3 protein is CASSFFSTISPLHF. The CDR3, as DNA: TGTGCCAGCAGTTTTTTCTCGACTATCTCACCCCTCCACTTT.

The rearrangement links TRBV7-8 to TRBJ1-5; 12 positions match TRBD1. Per germline, CDR1 SGHVS and CDR2 FQNEAQ. The V gene end was trimmed by 5 bases and the J gene end by 3 bases; junction bases not matched to a gene: 2. This CDR3 is built from 15 residues. This chain's CDR3 is CASSGTGGFNQPQHF. CDR3 in DNA: TGTGCCAGCAGCGGGACAGGGGGCTTCAATCAGCCCCAGCATTTT.

The chain employs TRBV4-1 and TRBJ2-4; 12 bases are a match to TRBD2. The J call is in doubt because the DNA end fits TRBJ2-7 better. There are 15 residues in the CDR3. CDR1 and CDR2 (germline): MGHRA, YSYEKL. This chain's CDR3 is CASSQKTSGGYEQYF. In DNA form, the CDR3 reads TGCGCCAGCAGCCAAAAAACTAGCGGGGGGTACGAGCAGTACTTC.

The gene calls are TRBV3-1 and TRBJ2-2, with D tentatively TRBD1 (5 bases). This CDR3 contains 14 residues. Trimming removed 0 bases at V and 3 bases at J, with 5 bases between. The V gene's germline CDR1 is LGHDT and CDR2 YNNKEL (reference sequence). The DNA of the CDR3 is TGTGCCAGCAGCCAAGACAGGGACACCGGGGAGCTGTTTTTT. Protein sequence: CASSQDRDTGELFF.

This chain connects TRBV2 to TRBJ2-3, with TRBD2 as a possible D gene (6 bases). Per germline, CDR1 SNHLY and CDR2 FYNNEI. CDR3 length: 15 residues. V gave up 7 bases and J gave up 0 bases, with 14 bases separating them. CDR3 DNA: TGTGCCAGCAAGATGGCCGGGGGTAGCACAGATACGCAGTATTTT. This gives the protein CASKMAGGSTDTQYF.

This clonotype was observed a few times. V usage is TRBV5-1 and J usage is TRBJ1-2; possible D gene TRBD1, 5 bases. CDR3 size: 13 residues. Germline CDR1 SGHRS, CDR2 YFSETQ. With 4 bases removed from V and 7 bases from J, the gap between germline ends came to 14 bases. The CDR3 loop is CASSGGAVSGYTF. The CDR3 nucleotides read TGCGCCAGCAGCGGAGGGGCAGTCTCTGGCTACACCTTC.

The chain has TRBV6-5 and TRBJ1-1; D perhaps matches TRBD1 (5 bases). The CDR3 spans 11 residues. Germline V gene lookup returns CDR1 MNHEY and CDR2 SVGAGI. Deletions cut 8 bases from V and 5 bases from J, with 9 bases between. In nucleotides, the CDR3 is TGTGCCAGCGCGACAGAAACTGAAGCTTTCTTT. It specifies CASATETEAFF.

Ten or more counts support this clonotype. This rearrangement joins TRBV7-9 to TRBJ2-5; 7 bases agree with TRBD2. The V gene's germline CDR1 is SEHNR and CDR2 FQNEAQ (reference sequence). This CDR3 spans 15 amino acids. The V and J ends lost 5 bases and 0 bases, in that order; junction bases with no gene match: 6. CDR3: CASSIRLADQETQYF. The CDR3 coding sequence is TGTGCCAGCAGCATCCGCCTAGCGGACCAAGAGACCCAGTACTTC.

The chain employs TRBV6-2 or TRBV6-3 and TRBJ2-2; tentatively, D is TRBD1 (7 bases). Germline CDR1 and CDR2: MNHEY and SVGEGT. V lost 6 bases, J lost 7 bases, and 18 bases lay in between. The CDR3 runs to 15 residues. In DNA form, the CDR3 reads TGTGCCAGCAGGACCTTGGAGGGGGCTGGCGGGGAGCTGTTTTTT. It translates to CASRTLEGAGGELFF.

This rearrangement joins TRBV27 to TRBJ2-7, with 7 bases identical to TRBD1. With V trimmed by 11 bases and J by 4 bases, 14 bases remained unmatched. Germline CDR1 is MNHEY and CDR2 is SMNVEV (reference sequence). The CDR3 extends over 14 amino acids. The CDR3 here is CAGQRQGGMYEQYF. The CDR3 bases are TGTGCCGGACAGAGACAGGGTGGGATGTACGAGCAGTACTTC.

This clonotype was seen a few times. V is TRBV4-3 and J is TRBJ2-7; no definite D call. Trimming removed 4 bases at V and 6 bases at J, with 16 bases between. CDR1 is LGHNA and CDR2 is YSLEER in the germline V gene. This CDR3 comprises 14 residues. This CDR3 is CASSRSLSTLEQYF. CDR3 bases: TGCGCCAGCAGCCGTTCCCTCTCGACCCTCGAGCAGTACTTC.

This clonotype turned up a few times. This chain joins TRBV12-3 or TRBV12-4 and TRBJ2-2; 7 bases agree with TRBD1. Trimming removed 6 bases from V and 0 bases from J; junction bases left unmatched: 4. The CDR3 spans 15 residues. CDR3 region: CASSPDRANTGELFF. The CDR3 DNA follows: TGTGCCAGCAGCCCTGACAGGGCGAACACCGGGGAGCTGTTTTTT.

A few counts support this clonotype. This rearrangement joins TRBV6-5 to TRBJ2-7, with a tentative D call TRBD1 (6 bases). Germline loops: CDR1 MNHEY, CDR2 SVGAGI. This CDR3 is built from 12 residues. The ends were cut back, 6 bases at V and 7 bases at J, with 13 bases in the middle. DNA for the CDR3: TGTGCCAGCAGAATACAGGGCGGGGAGCAGTACTTC. Protein product: CASRIQGGEQYF.

This chain joins TRBV5-1 and TRBJ1-2; TRBD1 matches at 10 bases. After removal of 4 bases from V and 3 bases from J, the junction contained 12 bases not matched to a gene. The CDR3 runs to 17 residues. Germline-derived CDR1 and CDR2 are SGHRS and YFSETQ. The CDR3 is CASSPTVNGTGDYGYTF. In nucleotides, the CDR3 is TGCGCCAGCAGCCCAACAGTGAACGGGACAGGGGACTATGGCTACACCTTC.

This clonotype was seen repeatedly, ten times or more. The rearrangement joins TRBV3-1 to TRBJ2-7, with 9 bases that match TRBD2. Trimming at V came to 4 bases and at J to 2 bases, leaving 3 bases not matched to a gene. This CDR3 is built from 14 residues. CDR1 and CDR2 (germline): LGHDT, YNNKEL (reference sequence). The CDR3 here is CASSPASGAYEQYF. Here the CDR3 DNA reads TGTGCCAGCAGCCCCGCTAGCGGGGCCTACGAGCAGTACTTC.